Each of the 29 T cell receptor beta chains below was sequenced from the same sample in a study of CD8 T cells in Susac syndrome. RNA was extracted with the RNeasy kit, and a quantity of roughly 0.5 to 1 ug was reverse transcribed using random hexamers. From the immunoSEQ multiplex PCR reads, TCRdb called clonotypes with MiXCR, one entry per CDR3 protein. The sample has 95,000 to 150,000 distinct CDR3 sequences; roughly 94% are singletons. The source material was CD8+ T cells from PBMCs. The receptors stem from a human donor with Susac syndrome.

This clonotype was recorded once. The chain carries TRBV30 and TRBJ2-7, with D uncertain. CDR3 length equals 12 residues. Germline V CDR1 and CDR2: GTSNPN, SVGIG (reference sequence). V lost 4 bases, J lost 2 bases, and 9 bases lay in between. This CDR3 is CAWKLGTYEQYF. The CDR3 nucleotides are TGTGCCTGGAAGCTAGGTACCTACGAGCAGTACTTC.

The chain uses TRBV11-2 and TRBJ1-1; 10 nucleotides line up with TRBD1. Germline assignment: CDR1 SGHAT and CDR2 FQNNGV. This CDR3 contains 17 residues. V dropped 2 bases and J dropped 0; count of bases not matched to a gene: 6. CDR3 loop: CASSLWGTGDLNTEAFF. For the CDR3, the DNA is TGTGCCAGCAGCTTATGGGGGACAGGGGATTTGAACACTGAAGCTTTCTTT.

This clonotype has only one observation. The chain combines TRBV3-1 with TRBJ2-7, with 7 bases identical to TRBD1. The CDR3 spans 14 residues. The germline CDR1 and CDR2 sequences are LGHDT and YNNKEL (reference sequence). V was clipped by 3 bases and J by 3 bases; unmatched bases: 5. CDR3 residues: CASSQGDRRYEQYF. CDR3 sequence (DNA): TGTGCCAGCAGCCAGGGGGACAGACGCTACGAGCAGTACTTC.

This clonotype was detected a few times. CDR3 residues: CASSPGTGPYEQYF. The CDR3 DNA follows: TGTGCCAGTAGTCCCGGGACAGGCCCCTACGAGCAGTACTTC. The chain is built from TRBV19 and TRBJ2-7; 8 bases fit TRBD1. The CDR3 runs to 14 residues. Germline V gene sequence: CDR1 LNHDA, CDR2 SQIVND (reference sequence). J lost 2 bases, V lost 5 bases, and 5 bases had no gene match. The full variable domain, in which reference TRBV19 and TRBJ2-7 provide the parts outside the CDR3, is DGGITQSPKYLFRKEGQNVTLSCEQNLNHDAMYWYRQDPGQGLRLIYYSQIVNDFQKGDIAEGYSVSREKKESFPLTVTSAQKNPTAFYLCASSPGTGPYEQYFGPGTRLTVT.

V is TRBV7-9 and J is TRBJ1-1; tentative D call: TRBD1 (6 bases). The CDR3 is 14 amino acids. Trimming took 3 bases from V and 5 from J, leaving 13 bases between them. Looked up from germline, CDR1 is SEHNR and CDR2 is FQNEAQ (reference sequence). The CDR3 bases are TGTGCCAGCAGCTTCCCAGGGGCGAGGACTGAAGCTTTCTTT. Protein sequence: CASSFPGARTEAFF.

The genes are TRBV6-5 and TRBJ1-6; no clear D gene. Trimming pared 0 bases from V and 10 bases from J, leaving 4 bases between. In germline, CDR1 is MNHEY, CDR2 SVGAGI. The CDR3 runs 12 residues. CDR3 region: CASSYSRSPLHF. The CDR3 bases are TGTGCCAGCAGTTACTCAAGGTCACCCCTCCACTTT.

As DNA, the CDR3 is TGTGCCAGCAGTGCAGGTAGCGTCGAGCAGTACTTC. Translated, it gives CASSAGSVEQYF. The genes are TRBV2 and TRBJ2-7; D perhaps matches TRBD2 (5 bases). Trimming removed 4 bases at V and 6 bases at J, with 10 bases between. This CDR3 region has 12 residues. In germline, CDR1 is SNHLY, CDR2 FYNNEI.

The CDR3 sequence is CASSAQVPNTGELFF. The CDR3 DNA sequence: TGTGCCAGCAGTGCCCAGGTTCCGAACACCGGGGAGCTGTTTTTT. V usage is TRBV25-1 and J usage is TRBJ2-2; D not certain. The length of the CDR3 is 15 residues. Looked up from germline, CDR1 is MGHDK and CDR2 is SYGVNS. Trimming left V 4 bases short and J 0 bases short, with 9 bases between.

CDR3 amino acids: CSESGANTGELFF. CDR3 DNA sequence: TGCAGTGAGAGCGGGGCAAACACCGGGGAGCTGTTTTTT. The chain carries TRBV20-1 and TRBJ2-2; 7 nucleotides align to TRBD2. This CDR3 is built from 13 residues. Germline V gene sequence: CDR1 DFQATT, CDR2 SNEGSKA (reference sequence). Losses at the gene ends were 7 bases for V and 2 bases for J; bases not matched to a gene: 4.

This sequence joins TRBV4-1 and TRBJ2-3, with 9 bases fitting TRBD2. Germline loops: CDR1 MGHRA, CDR2 YSYEKL. With 0 bases clipped from V and 5 bases from J, the junction kept 6 bases outside the gene matches. The CDR3 consists of 16 residues. CDR3 loop: CASSQDISGGVDTQYF. In DNA, the CDR3 is TGCGCCAGCAGCCAAGATATTAGCGGGGGCGTAGATACGCAGTATTTT.

The chain links TRBV15 to TRBJ2-3; possibly TRBD2 for D (5 bases). The CDR3 consists of 14 residues. Trimming stripped 0 bases from V and 5 bases from J, with 9 bases between. The germline V gene has CDR1 LNHNV and CDR2 YYDKDF (reference sequence). CDR3 amino acids: CATSRDWAGDTQYF. CDR3 in DNA: TGTGCCACCAGCAGAGATTGGGCGGGAGATACGCAGTATTTT.

This clonotype showed up just once. The chain carries TRBV13 and TRBJ2-3, with D perhaps TRBD1 (5 bases). V was shortened by 8 bases and J by 2 bases, with 14 bases between the two germline ends. There are 14 residues in the CDR3. CDR1 is PRHDT and CDR2 is FYEKMQ in the germline V gene (reference sequence). The CDR3 DNA is TGTGCCAGCGGACAACGAGCGATCACAGATACGCAGTATTTT. It encodes CASGQRAITDTQYF.

The chain joins TRBV15 to TRBJ2-1, with 11 bases matching TRBD1. This CDR3 is 15 amino acids long. Trimming cost V 5 bases and J 7 bases; bases outside gene matches: 7. Germline-derived CDR1 and CDR2 are LNHNV and YYDKDF (reference sequence). Written as DNA, the CDR3 is TGTGCCACCAGCTCCCGGGACAGGGGGGAGAATGAGCAGTTCTTC. Residues: CATSSRDRGENEQFF.

The chain's CDR3 is CASSTGQETQYF. In DNA, the CDR3 is TGTGCCAGCAGTACCGGCCAAGAGACCCAGTACTTC. This chain links TRBV6-5 with TRBJ2-5; no clear D. Per the germline V gene, CDR1 is MNHEY and CDR2 is SVGAGI. This CDR3 contains 12 residues. V was clipped by 5 bases and J by 1 base, with 5 bases between them.

The V and J genes are TRBV11-2 and TRBJ1-2, with D unclear. Trimming left V 7 bases short and J 3 bases short, with 18 bases between. The CDR3 runs 15 residues. Germline V gives CDR1 SGHAT, CDR2 FQNNGV. The DNA of the CDR3 is TGTGCCAGCACCCAGGTGGGATTGGCAGACTATGGCTACACCTTC. Amino acids: CASTQVGLADYGYTF.

The V and J genes are TRBV30 and TRBJ1-1, with D unresolved. Deletions cut 0 bases from V and 0 bases from J, with 8 bases between. Germline CDR1 and CDR2: GTSNPN and SVGIG (reference sequence). The CDR3 has 14 residues. The CDR3 bases are TGTGCCTGGAGTGTACTCGGCATGAACACTGAAGCTTTCTTT. Translation gives CAWSVLGMNTEAFF.

The CDR3 DNA is TGCGCCAGCAGCCCCGTGACCGGGACAGGGGATTACTCACCCCTCCACTTT. Protein product: CASSPVTGTGDYSPLHF. The chain employs TRBV4-1 and TRBJ1-6; TRBD1 aligns across 10 bases. Germline CDR1 is MGHRA and CDR2 is YSYEKL. V gave up 4 bases and J gave up 10 bases; unmatched junction bases: 13. The CDR3 spans 17 residues.

The V call is TRBV4-2, the J call TRBJ1-5; D is undetermined. The CDR3 contains 14 residues. Deletions cut 3 bases from V and 10 bases from J, with 16 bases between. Looked up from germline, CDR1 is LGHNA and CDR2 is YNFKEQ. DNA for the CDR3: TGTGCCAGCAGCCAGGAGATAGACCGGGGACCCCAGCATTTT. Translated: CASSQEIDRGPQHF.

The rearrangement joins TRBV29-1 to TRBJ2-1; possibly TRBD2 for D (6 bases). Germline CDR1 is SQVTM and CDR2 is ANQGSEA. The CDR3 consists of 12 residues. V lost 6 bases to trimming and J lost 8 bases, with 14 bases between them. The CDR3 coding sequence is TGCAGCGTCGCGGGGCTTGGCGATGAGCAGTTCTTC. Translated: CSVAGLGDEQFF.

J is TRBJ2-7 and V is TRBV25-1, with TRBD2 as a possible D gene (5 bases). V dropped 7 bases and J dropped 3 bases, with 16 bases sitting between them. The CDR3 totals 14 residues. Germline V gives CDR1 MGHDK, CDR2 SYGVNS. The DNA of the CDR3 is TGTGCCAGCAAGGTCGCGGGCGACTACTACGAGCAGTACTTC. The encoded protein is CASKVAGDYYEQYF.

V is TRBV7-9 and J is TRBJ2-3; a possible D gene is TRBD2 (6 bases). Trimming took 5 bases from V and 2 from J, leaving 14 bases between them. CDR1 is SEHNR and CDR2 is FQNEAQ in the germline V gene (reference sequence). The CDR3 is made up of 15 amino acids. CDR3 nucleotide sequence: TGTGCCAGCAGCCCGTATAGCGGTAACACAGATACGCAGTATTTT. This translates into CASSPYSGNTDTQYF.

V gene TRBV27 combines with J gene TRBJ2-5; 12 nucleotides agree with TRBD2. The germline gives CDR1 MNHEY, CDR2 SMNVEV (reference sequence). Trimming removed 0 bases from V and 1 base from J; junction bases left unmatched: 3. The CDR3 is made up of 17 amino acids. The CDR3 loop is CASSLSGLAGPQETQYF. The CDR3 DNA follows: TGTGCCAGCAGTTTATCTGGACTAGCGGGGCCCCAAGAGACCCAGTACTTC.

The chain carries TRBV28 and TRBJ2-7; 8 bases align to TRBD1. Germline trimming cut 10 bases from V and 1 base from J; bases unmatched to any gene: 9. Germline-derived CDR1 and CDR2 are MDHEN and SYDVKM. The CDR3 has 14 amino acids. The DNA for the CDR3 is TGTGCCACCGCAGGGACAGGTGTATCCTACGAGCAGTACTTC. Its translation is CATAGTGVSYEQYF. The entire variable domain, with the rest obtained from reference TRBV28 and TRBJ2-7, is as follows: DVKVTQSSRYLVKRTGEKVFLECVQDMDHENMFWYRQDPGLGLRLIYFSYDVKMKEKGDIPEGYSVSREKKERFSLILESASTNQTSMYLCATAGTGVSYEQYFGPGTRLTVT.

CDR3 protein: CASSLADAYEQYF. Written as DNA, the CDR3 is TGTGCCAGCAGCTTAGCCGACGCCTACGAGCAGTACTTC. The chain links TRBV7-7 to TRBJ2-7; no reliable D call. V dropped 0 bases and J dropped 2 bases, with 5 bases sitting between them. The CDR3 is made up of 13 amino acids. Germline lookup yields CDR1 SSHAT and CDR2 FNYEAQ (reference sequence). Supplemented by reference TRBV7-7 and TRBJ2-7, the full variable domain reads GAGVSQSPRYKVTKRGQDVTLRCDPISSHATLYWYQQALGQGPEFLTYFNYEAQPDKSGLPSDRFSAERPEGSISTLTIQRTEQRDSAMYRCASSLADAYEQYFGPGTRLTVT.

The chain employs TRBV29-1 and TRBJ1-2; D is perhaps TRBD1 (5 bases). Germline CDR1 and CDR2: SQVTM and ANQGSEA. The CDR3 is 16 residues long. Between the trimmed V and J ends, which lost 7 bases and 0 bases, there was a span of 21 bases. CDR3 in amino acids: CSADGDVITANYGYTF. The CDR3 DNA reads as TGCAGCGCCGACGGGGACGTAATTACGGCTAACTATGGCTACACCTTC.

This clonotype was found once. This chain links TRBV25-1 with TRBJ1-5, with D possibly being TRBD1 (5 bases). Germline CDR1 is MGHDK and CDR2 is SYGVNS. This CDR3 is built from 13 residues. Deletions cut 8 bases from V and 1 base from J, with 9 bases between. CDR3: CASGTASNQPQHF. CDR3 nucleotide sequence: TGTGCCAGCGGGACGGCGAGCAATCAGCCCCAGCATTTT.

The V call is TRBV7-9, the J call TRBJ2-3; no reliable D call. Trimming removed 10 bases from V and 2 bases from J, with 16 bases in between. This CDR3 is built from 14 residues. Germline V lookup: CDR1 SEHNR, CDR2 FQNEAQ (reference sequence). The CDR3 is CATTNSETTDTQYF. The CDR3 bases are TGTGCCACCACTAATTCGGAAACCACAGATACGCAGTATTTT.

V and J are TRBV20-1 and TRBJ2-5; D not certain. The CDR3 spans 13 residues. V gave up 5 bases and J gave up 1 base, with 11 bases separating them. Germline CDR1 DFQATT, CDR2 SNEGSKA (reference sequence). CDR3 loop: CSAESGLQETQYF. The CDR3 coding sequence is TGCAGTGCTGAATCCGGGCTCCAAGAGACCCAGTACTTC.

This chain joins TRBV19 and TRBJ2-7, with a possible D match to TRBD2 (5 bases). This CDR3 has 12 residues. Germline CDR1 is LNHDA and CDR2 is SQIVND (reference sequence). V lost 3 bases and J 6 bases, leaving 9 bases between the germline ends. The chain's CDR3 is CASSMAGGEQYF. CDR3 in DNA: TGTGCCAGTAGTATGGCTGGAGGCGAGCAGTACTTC.